A single sample gave rise to the 27 T cell receptor beta chains below, sequenced in a study of shared clonotypes between healthy human individuals. Sequencing was performed with immunoSEQ multiplex PCR; in TCRdb, only in-frame clones are kept and a portion is missing. The table includes over 1.5 million clones, 98% detected once. Sequencing input: naive CD4+ T cells sorted from blood. The subset is: CD45RA+ positively selected. The receptor set was obtained from a man aged 30 to 39 in good health.

The chain employs TRBV5-1 and TRBJ2-3; 7 positions agree with TRBD1. V trimming: 4 bases; J trimming: 1 base; junction bases outside the gene matches: 6. Germline CDR1 SGHRS, CDR2 YFSETQ. This CDR3 is 15 amino acids long. CDR3 loop: CASSLPTGGTDTQYF. In nucleotides, the CDR3 is TGCGCCAGCAGCCTCCCAACAGGGGGCACAGATACGCAGTATTTT.

CDR3 sequence: CASSSYREGGLAGQETQYF. For the CDR3, the DNA is TGTGCCAGCAGTTCCTACCGGGAGGGAGGACTAGCGGGTCAAGAGACCCAGTACTTC. The J gene is TRBJ2-5, the V gene TRBV27, with TRBD2 matching 11 bases. The CDR3 loop spans 19 amino acids. With 4 bases clipped from V and 2 bases from J, the junction kept 15 bases outside the gene matches. From germline, CDR1 is MNHEY and CDR2 SMNVEV (reference sequence).

The chain couples TRBV7-4 to TRBJ1-2, with D hard to call. V was clipped by 6 bases and J by 0 bases, with 8 bases between them. From germline, CDR1 is SGHVT and CDR2 SQSDAQ. This CDR3 comprises 13 residues. In DNA, the CDR3 is TGTGCCAGCAGACAGTTTTCTAACTATGGCTACACCTTC. Translation: CASRQFSNYGYTF.

The rearrangement links TRBV11-2 to TRBJ2-7; D uncertain. Germline V gene sequence: CDR1 SGHAT, CDR2 FQNNGV. The CDR3 sequence is 13 residues long. The V end lost 6 bases, the J end lost 2 bases, and 11 bases lay between the germline ends. CDR3 loop: CASRASGAYEQYF. CDR3 in DNA: TGTGCCAGCAGGGCTAGTGGAGCCTACGAGCAGTACTTC.

Note on this clone: Other nucleotide sequences in the sample specify the same CDR3. The chain employs TRBV19 and TRBJ2-6, with D hard to call. This CDR3 comprises 13 residues. Deletions cut 2 bases from V and 4 bases from J, with 3 bases between. Germline V gene sequence: CDR1 LNHDA, CDR2 SQIVND (reference sequence). The CDR3 protein is CASSIPGANVLTF. The CDR3 region has the DNA TGTGCCAGTAGTATACCCGGGGCCAACGTCCTGACTTTC.

Note on this clone: Other DNA sequences within the sample encode an identical CDR3. The V gene is TRBV28, the J gene TRBJ2-6; the D is unclear. The CDR3 sequence is 13 residues long. Germline loops: CDR1 MDHEN, CDR2 SYDVKM. Trimming pared 1 base from V and 4 bases from J, leaving 2 bases between. Here the CDR3 reads CASSLSGANVLTF. The CDR3 DNA reads as TGTGCCAGCAGTTTATCCGGGGCCAACGTCCTGACTTTC.

The chain recombines TRBV15 with TRBJ1-1, with D uncertain. The V end lost 0 bases, the J end lost 0 bases, and 8 bases lay between the germline ends. The CDR3 contains 15 residues. Germline-derived CDR1 and CDR2 are LNHNV and YYDKDF (reference sequence). For the CDR3, the DNA is TGTGCCACCAGCAGAGACCGGGGATTGAACACTGAAGCTTTCTTT. Translated, it gives CATSRDRGLNTEAFF.

This clone was recorded only once. This chain uses TRBV28 with TRBJ1-2; the D is unclear. This CDR3 comprises 11 residues. The germline V gene encodes CDR1 MDHEN and CDR2 SYDVKM. The ends were cut back, 3 bases at V and 6 bases at J, with 5 bases in the middle. CDR3: CASSFSDGYTF. The CDR3 DNA follows: TGTGCCAGCAGTTTTTCCGATGGCTACACCTTC.

The rearrangement joins TRBV18 to TRBJ1-5; weak D call: TRBD1 (6 bases). The CDR3 covers 15 residues. The V end was cut by 3 bases, the J end by 5 bases, with 14 bases between. Germline CDR1 and CDR2: KGHSH and LQKENI. The CDR3 protein is CASSPITGPDQPQHF. In DNA, the CDR3 is TGTGCCAGCTCACCTATAACAGGGCCAGATCAGCCCCAGCATTTT. Complete variable domain (other parts from reference TRBV18 and TRBJ1-5): NAGVMQNPRHLVRRRGQEARLRCSPMKGHSHVYWYRQLPEEGLKFMVYLQKENIIDESGMPKERFSAEFPKEGPSILRIQQVVRGDSAAYFCASSPITGPDQPQHFGDGTRLSIL.

This clone has a single count. This chain uses TRBV9 with TRBJ2-5; D call uncertain. Germline CDR1 and CDR2: SGDLS and YYNGEE. V was cut by 0 bases and J by 5 bases, with 8 bases left in between. This CDR3 contains 13 residues. The CDR3 DNA sequence: TGTGCCAGCAGCGTAGTAACGTCGGAGACCCAGTACTTC. This translates into CASSVVTSETQYF.

The chain couples TRBV5-5 to TRBJ1-2; no clear D gene. The V gene lost 1 base and the J gene lost 0 bases, with 13 bases spanning the gap. This CDR3 has 16 residues. Germline V gene lookup returns CDR1 SGHKS and CDR2 YYEKEE (reference sequence). The DNA for the CDR3 is TGTGCCAGCAGCTTGAATGGTGGATACCCTAACTATGGCTACACCTTC. Translated: CASSLNGGYPNYGYTF.

Only one count was recorded for this clone. The gene calls are TRBV29-1 and TRBJ2-1; D is unresolved. Trimming took 3 bases from V and 7 from J, leaving 4 bases between them. Germline CDR1 is SQVTM and CDR2 is ANQGSEA. This CDR3 region has 10 residues. The CDR3 DNA follows: TGCAGCGTTGATTTGAATGAGCAGTTCTTC. Amino acid sequence: CSVDLNEQFF.

The V gene is TRBV18, the J gene TRBJ1-3; D remains unclear. Deletions cut 1 base from V and 0 bases from J, with 13 bases between. The CDR3 has 17 residues. Germline loops: CDR1 KGHSH, CDR2 LQKENI. The DNA for the CDR3 is TGTGCCAGCTCACCACTTGGCAGGAGCCTCTCTGGAAACACCATATATTTT. The encoded protein is CASSPLGRSLSGNTIYF.

V and J are TRBV5-1 and TRBJ2-5; D is undetermined. The germline V gene has CDR1 SGHRS and CDR2 YFSETQ. V lost 5 bases, J lost 5 bases, and 13 bases lay in between. This CDR3 is 13 amino acids long. This CDR3 reads CASRPIGHETQYF. DNA for the CDR3: TGCGCCAGCAGACCCATAGGGCACGAGACCCAGTACTTC.

This clone was seen a single time. The same CDR3 is also encoded by other DNA sequences in this sample. This chain links TRBV27 with TRBJ2-7; unclear D gene. V was trimmed by 5 bases and J by 1 base, leaving 9 bases between them. The CDR3 has 13 residues. Germline CDR1 is MNHEY and CDR2 is SMNVEV (reference sequence). CDR3 nucleotides: TGTGCCAGCAGTAGGCAGGAGTCCTACGAGCAGTACTTC. It specifies CASSRQESYEQYF.

This clone was seen once. This chain joins TRBV10-3 and TRBJ2-6, with 10 bases identical to TRBD2. V lost 4 bases, J lost 4 bases, and 10 bases stayed unmatched. CDR1 and CDR2 from the germline V gene are ENHRY and SYGVKD. CDR3 length equals 18 residues. CDR3 loop: CAISAPSGSPGGANVLTF. The CDR3 coding sequence is TGTGCCATCAGTGCGCCTAGCGGGAGCCCAGGCGGGGCCAACGTCCTGACTTTC.

The gene calls are TRBV4-1 and TRBJ2-7; D is perhaps TRBD1 or TRBD2 (5 bases each). Trimming stripped 1 base from V and 2 bases from J, with 9 bases between. CDR1 and CDR2 (germline): MGHRA, YSYEKL. This CDR3 comprises 14 residues. CDR3 nucleotides: TGCGCCAGCAGCCAAGGGTGGGGGACCTACGAGCAGTACTTC. It encodes CASSQGWGTYEQYF.

This chain links TRBV7-9 with TRBJ1-2; D unresolved. This CDR3 has 10 amino acids. Trimming shortened V by 7 bases and J by 8 bases, and 8 bases separated the two germline ends. CDR1 is SEHNR, CDR2 FQNEAQ, per germline (reference sequence). CDR3 region: CASTLEGYTF. The CDR3 region has the DNA TGTGCCAGCACCCTTGAGGGCTACACCTTC.

The chain has TRBV9 and TRBJ2-1; 14 nucleotides line up with TRBD2. There are 16 residues in the CDR3. Germline CDR1 and CDR2: SGDLS and YYNGEE. Germline trimming cut 0 bases from V and 7 bases from J; bases unmatched to any gene: 3. CDR3 sequence: CASSVGLAGGENEQFF. In nucleotides, the CDR3 is TGTGCCAGCAGCGTAGGACTAGCGGGAGGGGAGAATGAGCAGTTCTTC.

The chain is built from TRBV16 and TRBJ2-3; D unclear. V was cut by 0 bases and J by 4 bases, with 14 bases left in between. The CDR3 runs 16 residues. Germline CDR1 and CDR2: KGHSY and FQNENV. The CDR3 reads CASSQSRILSADTQYF. CDR3 nucleotide sequence: TGTGCCAGCAGCCAATCAAGAATTCTCTCGGCAGATACGCAGTATTTT.

This clone was found once. This sample also contains other DNA sequences that code for the same CDR3. This chain's CDR3 is CASSRDSGSYNEQFF. The CDR3 DNA is TGCGCCAGCAGCCGGGACAGTGGGTCCTACAATGAGCAGTTCTTC. The chain uses TRBV5-1 and TRBJ2-1, with 7 bases aligning to TRBD1. V trimming: 4 bases; J trimming: 1 base; junction bases outside the gene matches: 5. The CDR3 extends over 15 amino acids. Germline lookup yields CDR1 SGHRS and CDR2 YFSETQ.

The chain is built from TRBV18 and TRBJ2-2; D uncertain. Trimming removed 6 bases from V and 5 bases from J, with 16 bases in between. Looked up from germline, CDR1 is KGHSH and CDR2 is LQKENI. This CDR3 contains 15 residues. The CDR3 region is CASSPLPKTTGELFF. Here the CDR3 DNA reads TGTGCCAGCTCGCCCCTACCTAAGACGACCGGGGAGCTGTTTTTT.

V is TRBV27 and J is TRBJ2-4, with D unresolved. The CDR3 loop spans 15 amino acids. V was shortened by 8 bases and J by 0 bases, with 14 bases between the two germline ends. Germline values: CDR1 MNHEY, CDR2 SMNVEV (reference sequence). In DNA form, the CDR3 reads TGTGCCAGCCGGTCCTCCCTATTAGCCAAAAACATTCAGTACTTC. It is translated as CASRSSLLAKNIQYF.

This sequence joins TRBV27 and TRBJ2-7; 12 bases match TRBD2. The CDR3 sequence is 17 residues long. Germline assignment: CDR1 MNHEY and CDR2 SMNVEV (reference sequence). J was trimmed by 4 bases and V by 4 bases; bases with no gene match: 11. Written as DNA, the CDR3 is TGTGCCAGCAGTTCCCGACCGACTAGCGGGAGTATTTACGAGCAGTACTTC. This translates into CASSSRPTSGSIYEQYF.

This clone was observed once. The chain has TRBV10-3 and TRBJ2-5; 8 bases are a match to TRBD2. The CDR3 contains 15 residues. The trim removed 2 bases at V and 0 bases at J, leaving 2 bases unmatched. Germline V gene sequence: CDR1 ENHRY, CDR2 SYGVKD. In DNA, the CDR3 is TGTGCCATCAGTGAGACTAGCGGCAACCAAGAGACCCAGTACTTC. This sequence encodes CAISETSGNQETQYF.

The chain couples TRBV9 to TRBJ1-1; 10 bases align to TRBD1. The CDR3 consists of 14 residues. The V segment lost 4 bases and the J segment 10 bases; nucleotides outside the gene matches: 10. Germline V lookup: CDR1 SGDLS, CDR2 YYNGEE. The chain's CDR3 is CASSPRTGGLGAFF. The CDR3, as DNA: TGTGCCAGCAGCCCACGGACAGGGGGATTGGGAGCTTTCTTT. The full variable domain, with the rest looked up from reference TRBV9 and TRBJ1-1, is DSGVTQTPKHLITATGQRVTLRCSPRSGDLSVYWYQQSLDQGLQFLIQYYNGEERAKGNILERFSAQQFPDLHSELNLSSLELGDSALYFCASSPRTGGLGAFFGQGTRLTVV.

This sequence joins TRBV29-1 and TRBJ1-2; D is possibly TRBD1 (5 bases). V lost 3 bases and J lost 4, with 9 bases in between. From germline, CDR1 is SQVTM and CDR2 ANQGSEA. The CDR3 runs to 12 residues. The CDR3 reads CSVEGRIYGYTF. The CDR3, as DNA: TGCAGCGTTGAGGGACGGATCTATGGCTACACCTTC. Looking up the rest from reference TRBV29-1 and TRBJ1-2 gives the full variable domain: SAVISQKPSRDICQRGTSLTIQCQVDSQVTMMFWYRQQPGQSLTLIATANQGSEATYESGFVIDKFPISRPNLTFSTLTVSNMSPEDSSIYLCSVEGRIYGYTFGSGTRLTVV.